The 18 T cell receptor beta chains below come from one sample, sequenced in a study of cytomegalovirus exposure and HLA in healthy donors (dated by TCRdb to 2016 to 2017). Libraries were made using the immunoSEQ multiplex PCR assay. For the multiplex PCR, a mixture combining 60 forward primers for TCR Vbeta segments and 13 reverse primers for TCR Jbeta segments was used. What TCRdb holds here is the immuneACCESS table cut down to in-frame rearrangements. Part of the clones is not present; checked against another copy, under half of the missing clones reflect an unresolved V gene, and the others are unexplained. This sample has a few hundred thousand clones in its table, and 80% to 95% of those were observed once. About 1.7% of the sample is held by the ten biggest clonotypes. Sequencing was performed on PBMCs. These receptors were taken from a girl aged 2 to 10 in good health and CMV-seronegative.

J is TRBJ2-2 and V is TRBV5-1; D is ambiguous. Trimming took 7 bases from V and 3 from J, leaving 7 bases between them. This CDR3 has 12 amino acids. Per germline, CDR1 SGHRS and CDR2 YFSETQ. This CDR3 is CASWQDTGELFF. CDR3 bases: TGCGCCAGCTGGCAGGACACCGGGGAGCTGTTTTTT.

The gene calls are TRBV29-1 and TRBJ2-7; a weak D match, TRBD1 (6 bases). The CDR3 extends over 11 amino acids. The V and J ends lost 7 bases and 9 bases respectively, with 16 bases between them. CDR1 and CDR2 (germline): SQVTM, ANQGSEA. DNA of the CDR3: TGCAGCGGAGAGAGCACAGGGAGGCAGTACTTC. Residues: CSGESTGRQYF.

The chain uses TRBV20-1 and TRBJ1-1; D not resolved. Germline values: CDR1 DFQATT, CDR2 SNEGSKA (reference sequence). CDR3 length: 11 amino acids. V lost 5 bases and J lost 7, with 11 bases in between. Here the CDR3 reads CSAGAVYEAFF. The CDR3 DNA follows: TGCAGTGCTGGCGCGGTCTATGAAGCTTTCTTT.

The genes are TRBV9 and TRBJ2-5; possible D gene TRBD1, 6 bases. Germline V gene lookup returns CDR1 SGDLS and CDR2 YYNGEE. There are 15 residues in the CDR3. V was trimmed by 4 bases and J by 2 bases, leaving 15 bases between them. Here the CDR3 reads CASSLYGGQQETQYF. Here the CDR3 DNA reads TGTGCCAGCAGCCTCTATGGGGGCCAACAAGAGACCCAGTACTTC.

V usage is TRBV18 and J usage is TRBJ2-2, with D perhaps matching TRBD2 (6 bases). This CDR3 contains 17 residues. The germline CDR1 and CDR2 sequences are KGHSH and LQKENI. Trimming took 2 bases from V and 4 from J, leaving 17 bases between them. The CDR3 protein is CASSPVPRDAGTGELFF. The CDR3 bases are TGTGCCAGCTCACCAGTTCCGCGGGACGCGGGCACCGGGGAGCTGTTTTTT. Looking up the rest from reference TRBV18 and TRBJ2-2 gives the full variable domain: NAGVMQNPRHLVRRRGQEARLRCSPMKGHSHVYWYRQLPEEGLKFMVYLQKENIIDESGMPKERFSAEFPKEGPSILRIQQVVRGDSAAYFCASSPVPRDAGTGELFFGEGSRLTVL.

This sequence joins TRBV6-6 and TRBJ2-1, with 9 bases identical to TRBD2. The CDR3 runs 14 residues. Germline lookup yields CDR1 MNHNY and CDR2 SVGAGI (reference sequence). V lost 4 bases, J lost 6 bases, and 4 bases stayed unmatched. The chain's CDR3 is CASSSGGGVNEQFF. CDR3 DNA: TGTGCCAGCAGTTCTGGCGGGGGGGTCAATGAGCAGTTCTTC.

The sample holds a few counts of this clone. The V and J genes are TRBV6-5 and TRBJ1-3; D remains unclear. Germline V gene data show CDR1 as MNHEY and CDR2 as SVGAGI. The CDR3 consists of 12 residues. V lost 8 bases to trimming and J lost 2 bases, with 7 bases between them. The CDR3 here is CASRTAGNTIYF. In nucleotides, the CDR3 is TGTGCCAGCCGCACAGCTGGAAACACCATATATTTT.

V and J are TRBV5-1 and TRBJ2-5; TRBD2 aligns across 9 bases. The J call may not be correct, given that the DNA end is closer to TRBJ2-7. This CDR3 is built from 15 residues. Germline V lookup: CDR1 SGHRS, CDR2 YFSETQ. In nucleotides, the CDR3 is TGCGCCAGCAGCTTGGCCCTAGCGGGGTCCTACGAGCAGTACTTC. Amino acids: CASSLALAGSYEQYF.

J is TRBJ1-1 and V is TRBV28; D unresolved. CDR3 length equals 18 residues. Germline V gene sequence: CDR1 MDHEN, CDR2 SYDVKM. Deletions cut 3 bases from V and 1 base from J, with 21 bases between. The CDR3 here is CASSFSDTRKDGNTEAFF. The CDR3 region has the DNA TGTGCCAGCAGTTTTAGCGACACCCGGAAGGATGGGAACACTGAAGCTTTCTTT.

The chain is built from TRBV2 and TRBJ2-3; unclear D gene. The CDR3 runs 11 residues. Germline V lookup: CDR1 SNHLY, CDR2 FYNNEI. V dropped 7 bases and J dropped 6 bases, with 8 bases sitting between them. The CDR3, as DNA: TGTGCCAGCAAGATCGGGGATACGCAGTATTTT. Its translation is CASKIGDTQYF.

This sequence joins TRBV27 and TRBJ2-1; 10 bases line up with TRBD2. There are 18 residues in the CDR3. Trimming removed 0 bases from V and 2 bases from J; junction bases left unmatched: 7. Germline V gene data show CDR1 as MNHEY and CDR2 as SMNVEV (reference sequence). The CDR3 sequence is CASSLSGGLAETYNEQFF. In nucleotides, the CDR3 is TGTGCCAGCAGTTTATCGGGAGGACTAGCGGAAACCTACAATGAGCAGTTCTTC.

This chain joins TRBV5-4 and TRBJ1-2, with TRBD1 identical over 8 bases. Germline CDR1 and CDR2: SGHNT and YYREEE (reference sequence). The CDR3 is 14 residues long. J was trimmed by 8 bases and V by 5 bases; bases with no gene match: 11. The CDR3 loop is CASRDTGGRIGYTF. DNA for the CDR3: TGTGCCAGCAGGGATACAGGGGGGCGGATCGGCTACACCTTC.

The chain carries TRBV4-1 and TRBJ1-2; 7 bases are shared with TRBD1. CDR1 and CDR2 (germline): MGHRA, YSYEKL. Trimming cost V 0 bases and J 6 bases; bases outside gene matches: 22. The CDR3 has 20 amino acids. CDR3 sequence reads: CASSQDSGGPDTGSGHGYTF. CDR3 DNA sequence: TGCGCCAGCAGCCAAGATTCAGGGGGACCCGACACCGGCTCGGGTCATGGCTACACCTTC.

CDR3 amino acids: CASSVGQVNYYGYTF. The CDR3 region has the DNA TGTGCCAGCAGTGTCGGACAGGTCAATTACTATGGCTACACCTTC. The J gene is TRBJ1-2, the V gene TRBV6-1, with TRBD1 identical over 7 bases. From germline, CDR1 is MNHNS and CDR2 SASEGT. After removal of 4 bases from V and 3 bases from J, the junction contained 8 bases not matched to a gene. This CDR3 comprises 15 residues.

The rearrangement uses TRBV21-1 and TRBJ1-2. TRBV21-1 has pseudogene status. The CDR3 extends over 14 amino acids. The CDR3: CASSHTTREHGYTF. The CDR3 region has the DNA TGTGCCAGCAGTCATACTACACGGGAACATGGCTACACCTTC.

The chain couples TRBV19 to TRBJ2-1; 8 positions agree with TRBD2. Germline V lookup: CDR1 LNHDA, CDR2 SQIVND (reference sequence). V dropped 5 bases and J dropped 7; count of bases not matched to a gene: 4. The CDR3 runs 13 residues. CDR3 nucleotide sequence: TGTGCCAGTAGTCTCATAGCGGGGAATGAGCAGTTCTTC. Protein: CASSLIAGNEQFF.

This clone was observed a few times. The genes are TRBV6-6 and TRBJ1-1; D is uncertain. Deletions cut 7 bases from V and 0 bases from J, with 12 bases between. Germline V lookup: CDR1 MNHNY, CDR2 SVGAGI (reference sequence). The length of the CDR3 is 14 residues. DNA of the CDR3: TGTGCCAGCACCCTGAGCGGAGTGAACACTGAAGCTTTCTTT. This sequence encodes CASTLSGVNTEAFF.

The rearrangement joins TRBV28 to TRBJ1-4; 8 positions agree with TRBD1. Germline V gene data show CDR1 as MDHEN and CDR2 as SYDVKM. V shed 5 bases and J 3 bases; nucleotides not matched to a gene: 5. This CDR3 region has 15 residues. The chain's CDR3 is CASSRPGQANEKLFF. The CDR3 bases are TGTGCCAGCAGTAGACCGGGACAGGCTAATGAAAAACTGTTTTTT.